This T cell receptor beta chain was sequenced during a study of blood T cells in healthy people across ages. The CDR3 loop spans 15 amino acids. V lost 7 bases to trimming and J lost 5 bases; unmatched junction nucleotides: 7. Germline V lookup: CDR1 MNHEY, CDR2 SVGAGI. The second PCR ran about 7 to 12 cycles with a sample-barcoded 5' primer and J-beta primers. Using its own MiXCR run on the 5' RACE reads, TCRdb lists one record per CDR3 protein. The sample lists fewer than 2,000,000 distinct CDR3 sequences; around 40% were seen once. V usage is TRBV6-5 and J usage is TRBJ2-1; 11 nucleotides align to TRBD2. This sequence originates from a human donor in good health. Sequencing was done on a sample of blood. CDR3 bases: TGTGCCAGCACCCCCACTAGCGGGGGAAACAATGAGCAGTTCTTC. This codes for CASTPTSGGNNEQFF.